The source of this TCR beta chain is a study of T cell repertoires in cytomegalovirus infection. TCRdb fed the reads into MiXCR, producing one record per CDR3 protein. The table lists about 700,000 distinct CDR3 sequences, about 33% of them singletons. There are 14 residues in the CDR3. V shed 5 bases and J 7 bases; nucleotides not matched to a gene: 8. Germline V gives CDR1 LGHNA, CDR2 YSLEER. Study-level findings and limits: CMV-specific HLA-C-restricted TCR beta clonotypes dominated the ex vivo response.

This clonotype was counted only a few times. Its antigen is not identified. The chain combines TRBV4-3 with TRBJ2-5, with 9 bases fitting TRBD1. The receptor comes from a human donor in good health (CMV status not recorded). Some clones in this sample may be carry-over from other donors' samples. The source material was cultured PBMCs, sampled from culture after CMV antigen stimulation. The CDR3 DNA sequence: TGCGCCAGCAGCTACCGGGACAGGGTTGGGACCCAGTACTTC. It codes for CASSYRDRVGTQYF.